Each of the 23 T cell receptor beta chains below was sequenced from the same sample in a study of shared clonotypes between healthy human individuals. Naive CD8 cells, CD45RO-negative and positively selected for CCR7, excluded terminally differentiated effector memory CD45RA+ cells. Here immunoSEQ multiplex PCR was the method, and the copy in TCRdb shows in-frame clones only, minus some. Of about 650,000 clones listed, about 95% are singletons. Sequenced sample: naive CD8+ T cells sorted from blood. The receptors originated from a woman in her twenties or thirties in good health.

As concerns this clone: Other nucleotide sequences from this sample produce the same CDR3. CDR3 in amino acids: CASSELYEQYF. In nucleotides, the CDR3 is TGCGCCAGCAGTGAACTCTACGAGCAGTACTTC. V usage is TRBV10-2 and J usage is TRBJ2-7, with D hard to call. The CDR3 loop spans 11 amino acids. V was pared by 3 bases and J by 3 bases, with 3 bases between. The germline gives CDR1 WSHSY, CDR2 SAAADI.

J is TRBJ2-7 and V is TRBV28, with D maybe TRBD1 (6 bases). CDR1 and CDR2 (germline): MDHEN, SYDVKM. The CDR3 has 15 residues. The V and J ends lost 5 bases and 2 bases respectively, with 16 bases between them. The chain's CDR3 is CASSISTGTAYEQYF. The CDR3 bases are TGTGCCAGCAGTATCTCGACAGGTACTGCCTACGAGCAGTACTTC.

The J gene is TRBJ2-2, the V gene TRBV6-1; possible D gene TRBD1, 7 bases. There are 18 residues in the CDR3. Germline V lookup: CDR1 MNHNS, CDR2 SASEGT. V was cut by 3 bases and J by 6 bases, with 23 bases left in between. CDR3 region: CASSDAGTDYSGAGELFF. CDR3 bases: TGTGCCAGCAGTGATGCCGGGACAGATTATAGCGGCGCCGGGGAGCTGTTTTTT.

The V call is TRBV6-4, the J call TRBJ1-2; D gene unclear. V was shortened by 4 bases and J by 8 bases, with 8 bases between the two germline ends. Per the germline V gene, CDR1 is MRHNA and CDR2 is SNTAGT. CDR3 length equals 11 residues. The CDR3 bases are TGTGCCAGCAGTGCCGCCCGGGGCTACACCTTC. It is translated as CASSAARGYTF.

The chain links TRBV15 to TRBJ1-2; D is ambiguous. V lost 4 bases to trimming and J lost 0 bases, with 12 bases between them. Germline V gives CDR1 LNHNV, CDR2 YYDKDF (reference sequence). CDR3 length: 15 amino acids. Here the CDR3 reads CATSNREGPNYGYTF. The CDR3 DNA is TGTGCCACCAGCAACCGGGAGGGCCCTAACTATGGCTACACCTTC.

DNA of the CDR3: TGTGCCAGCAGCTTGGGGACTAGCGGGGCCCCCTCCTACGAGCAGTACTTC. This sequence encodes CASSLGTSGAPSYEQYF. The rearrangement joins TRBV5-4 to TRBJ2-7, with 12 nucleotides matching TRBD2. CDR1 and CDR2 from the germline V gene are SGHNT and YYREEE (reference sequence). Trimming cost V 0 bases and J 0 bases; bases outside gene matches: 4. The CDR3 sequence is 17 residues long.

The chain combines TRBV7-2 with TRBJ2-2, with D possibly being TRBD1 or TRBD2 (5 bases each). CDR1 and CDR2 (germline): SGHTA, FQGNSA. CDR3 length equals 14 residues. The ends were cut back, 5 bases at V and 0 bases at J, with 7 bases in the middle. In nucleotides, the CDR3 is TGTGCCAGCAGCGGGGGAGCGAACACCGGGGAGCTGTTTTTT. It yields the protein CASSGGANTGELFF. The full variable domain, in which reference TRBV7-2 and TRBJ2-2 provide the parts outside the CDR3, is GAGVSQSPSNKVTEKGKDVELRCDPISGHTALYWYRQSLGQGLEFLIYFQGNSAPDKSGLPSDRFSAERTGGSVSTLTIQRTQQEDSAVYLCASSGGANTGELFFGEGSRLTVL.

The chain links TRBV30 to TRBJ1-1; D is unclear. Trimming shortened V by 4 bases and J by 4 bases, and 13 bases separated the two germline ends. CDR1 is GTSNPN and CDR2 is SVGIG in the germline V gene (reference sequence). This CDR3 is built from 13 residues. The CDR3 sequence: CAWNGPATTEAFF. The CDR3 DNA sequence: TGTGCCTGGAATGGCCCCGCGACCACTGAAGCTTTCTTT.

This sequence joins TRBV27 and TRBJ2-7; 8 bases are a match to TRBD2. CDR3 length equals 15 residues. With 3 bases clipped from V and 2 bases from J, the junction kept 6 bases outside the gene matches. Germline V lookup: CDR1 MNHEY, CDR2 SMNVEV (reference sequence). The CDR3 nucleotides are TGTGCCAGCAGTTTCGGGTCGGGAGGGCCCTACGAGCAGTACTTC. Encoded protein: CASSFGSGGPYEQYF.

The chain combines TRBV19 with TRBJ1-2; 9 nucleotides line up with TRBD1. This CDR3 has 17 amino acids. The germline gives CDR1 LNHDA, CDR2 SQIVND (reference sequence). With 0 bases clipped from V and 4 bases from J, the junction kept 9 bases outside the gene matches. The chain's CDR3 is CASSIEPGTGIGYGYTF. DNA for the CDR3: TGTGCCAGTAGTATAGAACCCGGGACAGGGATTGGCTATGGCTACACCTTC.

The rearrangement uses TRBV4-1 and TRBJ1-5; D remains ambiguous. Looked up from germline, CDR1 is MGHRA and CDR2 is YSYEKL. CDR3 length: 13 amino acids. Trimming took off 0 bases at V and 6 bases at J, with 6 bases between the two ends. CDR3 region: CASSQEAGQPQHF. CDR3 in DNA: TGCGCCAGCAGCCAAGAAGCTGGTCAGCCCCAGCATTTT.

The rearrangement joins TRBV2 to TRBJ2-1; D is unclear. The CDR3 runs to 16 residues. Germline V gene sequence: CDR1 SNHLY, CDR2 FYNNEI. V was trimmed by 0 bases and J by 8 bases, leaving 17 bases between them. The CDR3 is CASSEALGRLTDEQFF. The CDR3 DNA sequence: TGTGCCAGCAGTGAAGCGCTGGGCAGGCTGACGGATGAGCAGTTCTTC.

This chain joins TRBV18 and TRBJ1-2; D may be TRBD1 (6 bases). The V end was cut by 3 bases, the J end by 3 bases, with 14 bases between. The CDR3 is made up of 15 amino acids. Germline CDR1 is KGHSH and CDR2 is LQKENI. The CDR3 DNA sequence: TGTGCCAGCTCACCCGCAGGGGTTCTTGACTATGGCTACACCTTC. Translated, it gives CASSPAGVLDYGYTF. Based on the CDR3 plus reference TRBV18 and TRBJ1-2, the full variable domain is NAGVMQNPRHLVRRRGQEARLRCSPMKGHSHVYWYRQLPEEGLKFMVYLQKENIIDESGMPKERFSAEFPKEGPSILRIQQVVRGDSAAYFCASSPAGVLDYGYTFGSGTRLTVV.

The rearrangement uses TRBV6-4 and TRBJ1-5; D is undetermined. Germline V gene data show CDR1 as MRHNA and CDR2 as SNTAGT. The germline V and J ends were trimmed by 6 bases and 7 bases, with 13 bases remaining between them. The CDR3 is 13 amino acids. CDR3 nucleotides: TGTGCCAGCAGCCATACGGAGGTGCAGCCCCAGCATTTT. It codes for CASSHTEVQPQHF.

This chain links TRBV10-3 with TRBJ2-5, with D possibly being TRBD2 (6 bases). The V gene lost 2 bases and the J gene lost 2 bases, with 12 bases spanning the gap. The germline V gene encodes CDR1 ENHRY and CDR2 SYGVKD. This CDR3 has 15 residues. CDR3 sequence (DNA): TGTGCCATCAGTGAGCCCCCCGGGGGTCAAGAGACCCAGTACTTC. It translates to CAISEPPGGQETQYF.

V gene TRBV5-4 combines with J gene TRBJ2-1, with 9 bases that match TRBD1. With V trimmed by 7 bases and J by 8 bases, 7 bases remained unmatched. Germline CDR1 is SGHNT and CDR2 is YYREEE (reference sequence). CDR3 length: 13 amino acids. The CDR3 here is CASYRDRVDEQFF. CDR3 nucleotides: TGTGCCAGCTACCGGGACAGGGTCGATGAGCAGTTCTTC.

This clone has just a few counts. V is TRBV7-2 and J is TRBJ1-5; 8 bases match TRBD1. The J segment lost 4 bases and the V segment lost 5 bases, leaving 7 bases of the junction unmatched. The CDR3 length is 15 residues. Germline values: CDR1 SGHTA, CDR2 FQGNSA. The CDR3 loop is CASSRGQGINQPQHF. DNA for the CDR3: TGTGCCAGCAGCCGCGGACAGGGTATTAATCAGCCCCAGCATTTT.

The chain employs TRBV6-5 and TRBJ1-2; D might be TRBD1 (6 bases). The germline V gene has CDR1 MNHEY and CDR2 SVGAGI. CDR3 size: 14 residues. Trimming removed 0 bases at V and 8 bases at J, with 13 bases between. This CDR3 reads CASSYSSGGRGYTF. DNA for the CDR3: TGTGCCAGCAGTTACTCTTCGGGGGGGCGAGGCTACACCTTC.

The chain carries TRBV13 and TRBJ2-7; D not resolved. The CDR3 runs to 12 residues. Looked up from germline, CDR1 is PRHDT and CDR2 is FYEKMQ (reference sequence). Trimming pared 0 bases from V and 3 bases from J, leaving 3 bases between. The CDR3 coding sequence is TGTGCCAGCAGCTTAGGTGACTACGAGCAGTACTTC. Translated: CASSLGDYEQYF. The variable domain in full, completed from reference TRBV13 and TRBJ2-7, reads AAGVIQSPRHLIKEKRETATLKCYPIPRHDTVYWYQQGPGQDPQFLISFYEKMQSDKGSIPDRFSAQQFSDYHSELNMSSLELGDSALYFCASSLGDYEQYFGPGTRLTVT.

The chain uses TRBV28 and TRBJ2-1, with D possibly TRBD2 on 6 matching bases. Germline CDR1 MDHEN, CDR2 SYDVKM. V lost 4 bases and J 6 bases, leaving 13 bases between the germline ends. The CDR3 has 14 residues. DNA for the CDR3: TGTGCCAGCAGTTACCGGGACTTATTCAATGAGCAGTTCTTC. Amino acids: CASSYRDLFNEQFF.

The V gene is TRBV28, the J gene TRBJ1-1; tentatively, D is TRBD1 (5 bases). Germline V lookup: CDR1 MDHEN, CDR2 SYDVKM. The CDR3 length is 18 residues. Trimming cost V 8 bases and J 0 bases, with 25 bases left between them. The CDR3 DNA reads as TGTGCCAGCTCTCCAGTTTTTGGTAGGACACCAATGAACACTGAAGCTTTCTTT. Amino acid sequence: CASSPVFGRTPMNTEAFF.

This clone was seen only a few times. This chain uses TRBV10-1 with TRBJ2-7; 10 bases agree with TRBD2. V was pared by 4 bases and J by 1 base, with 4 bases of the junction left unmatched. Germline V gives CDR1 WNHNN, CDR2 SYGVQD (reference sequence). The CDR3 sequence is 15 residues long. CDR3 sequence (DNA): TGCGCCAGCAGTGCCTCGACTAGCGGGTCCTACGAGCAGTACTTC. This gives the protein CASSASTSGSYEQYF.

The chain uses TRBV28 and TRBJ1-1; D might be TRBD1 (6 bases). The CDR3 runs 15 residues. The germline CDR1 and CDR2 sequences are MDHEN and SYDVKM. Trimming shortened V by 8 bases and J by 4 bases, and 20 bases separated the two germline ends. DNA for the CDR3: TGTGCCAGCGGGTACCCCGGGGGGCTGAGCACTGAAGCTTTCTTT. Translating it yields CASGYPGGLSTEAFF.